The rows below give T cell receptor beta chains drawn from one sample of a study of T cells in Graves' hyperthyroidism and ophthalmopathy. MiXCR, applied by TCRdb to the multiplex PCR reads, yields one record per CDR3 protein. The data hold 690,000 or so distinct CDR3 sequences, with roughly a sixth observed a single time. The sample consisted of blood. The receptors derive from a woman aged 50 to 60 with Graves' hyperthyroidism that later progressed to Graves' ophthalmopathy. CDR3s include the opening cysteine and the closing phenylalanine or tryptophan. Fields, in order: V gene, D gene, J gene, clone size, CDR3 protein, CDR3 DNA. D genes are given only for firm matches. Some rows mark clone size as missing; the rest say once, few, many or name a class of expanded clone.

TRBV10-1	TRBD2	TRBJ2-3	.	CASSESGLLPDTQYF	TGCGCCAGCAGTGAGTCGGGACTACTTCCAGATACGCAGTATTTT
TRBV12-5	.	TRBJ1-1	many	CASGPGLYTEAFF	TGTGCTAGTGGTCCCGGACTGTACACTGAAGCTTTCTTT
TRBV12-3/TRBV12-4	.	TRBJ2-2	few	CASSQGTGELVF	TGTGCCAGCAGTCAGGGAACCGGGGAGCTGGTTTTT
TRBV12-3/TRBV12-4	TRBD1	TRBJ2-1	.	CASSLSTGGYNEQFF	TGTGCCAGCAGTTTATCGACAGGGGGATACAATGAGCAGTTCTTC
TRBV6-5	.	TRBJ1-6	many	CASSYSRHRPSSYNSPLHF	TGTGCCAGCAGTTACTCCCGGCACCGACCCAGCTCCTATAATTCACCCCTCCACTTT
TRBV5-1	TRBD1	TRBJ1-4	many	CASSSQMTGLSEKLFF	TGCGCCAGCAGCTCCCAAATGACAGGGCTGAGTGAAAAACTGTTTTTT
TRBV10-3	TRBD1	TRBJ2-5	many	CAISDGRMGQGQQTQYF	TGTGCCATCAGCGACGGTCGGATGGGACAGGGGCAACAGACCCAGTACTTC
TRBV5-4	.	TRBJ1-2	few	CASSPRGEGDYGYTF	TGTGCCAGCAGCCCCAGAGGGGAGGGTGACTATGGCTACACCTTC
TRBV30	TRBD2	TRBJ2-1	many	CAWSGGGYYNEQFF	TGTGCCTGGAGTGGGGGGGGTTACTACAATGAGCAGTTCTTC
TRBV10-3	.	TRBJ1-1	.	CAISESRAEAFF	TGTGCCATCAGTGAATCCCGGGCCGAAGCTTTCTTT
TRBV5-1	.	TRBJ1-6	many	CASSFGAEGNSPLHF	TGCGCCAGCAGCTTCGGCGCGGAAGGAAACTCACCCCTCCACTTT
TRBV20-1	.	TRBJ2-5	few	CSAREETPLRKTQYF	TGCAGTGCTAGAGAGGAGACACCTCTCCGGAAGACCCAGTACTTC
TRBV27	.	TRBJ1-1	.	CASSLGVLNEAFF	TGTGCCAGCAGTTTAGGGGTTCTGAATGAAGCTTTCTTT
TRBV7-7	.	TRBJ2-3	many	CASSLGQGLVSDTQYF	TGTGCTAGCAGTTTGGGCCAGGGCTTGGTGTCAGATACGCAGTATTTT
TRBV20-1	.	TRBJ2-1	many	CSAQLAYNEQFF	TGCAGTGCGCAACTAGCTTACAATGAGCAGTTCTTC
TRBV15	TRBD1	TRBJ1-2	few	CATSRDWTGGSYGYTF	TGTGCCACCAGCAGAGATTGGACAGGGGGCAGCTATGGCTACACCTTC
TRBV7-8	.	TRBJ1-1	many	CASSLAARQAGAFF	TGTGCCAGCAGCTTAGCGGCTAGGCAGGCGGGAGCTTTCTTT
TRBV11-2	TRBD2	TRBJ2-3	few	CASSVGTSGLGDTQYF	TGTGCCAGCAGCGTAGGGACTAGCGGGCTGGGGGATACGCAGTATTTT
TRBV30	TRBD1	TRBJ2-2	.	CAWTGTGRTGELFF	TGTGCCTGGACCGGGACAGGGCGGACCGGGGAGCTGTTTTTT
TRBV5-4	TRBD2	TRBJ2-1	many	CASSSGLAGDNEQFF	TGTGCCAGCAGCTCGGGACTAGCGGGGGACAATGAGCAGTTCTTC
TRBV6-1	TRBD1	TRBJ1-1	.	CASSHRGRREAFF	TGTGCCAGCAGCCACAGGGGGCGAAGGGAAGCTTTCTTT
TRBV3-1	.	TRBJ1-1	many	CASSPRRGGGAFF	TGTGCCAGCAGCCCCCGCCGGGGTGGCGGAGCTTTCTTT
TRBV20-1	.	TRBJ2-7	many	CSAARIYEQYF	TGCAGTGCCGCCAGGATCTACGAGCAGTACTTC
TRBV6-1	TRBD1	TRBJ1-1	many	CASSPSGTVTEAFF	TGTGCCAGCAGTCCCAGCGGGACAGTTACTGAAGCTTTCTTT
TRBV29-1	.	TRBJ1-2	.	CSVEDNDRLLGYTF	TGCAGCGTTGAAGATAACGACAGGCTTTTGGGCTACACCTTC
TRBV7-9	.	TRBJ2-5	many	CASSRHSQETQYF	TGTGCCAGCAGCCGCCACAGCCAAGAGACCCAGTACTTC
TRBV27	.	TRBJ1-1	.	CASRSREDNTEAFF	TGTGCCAGCAGGTCGAGAGAGGATAACACTGAAGCTTTCTTT
TRBV7-3	.	TRBJ1-4	.	CASTPRGYKLFF	TGTGCCAGCACCCCAAGAGGGTACAAACTGTTTTTT
TRBV12-3/TRBV12-4	.	TRBJ1-5	.	CASSRQPTYQPQHF	TGTGCCAGCAGTCGACAGCCAACTTATCAGCCCCAGCATTTT
TRBV18	.	TRBJ1-5	.	CASSILGGAYIGNQPQHF	TGTGCCAGCTCAATTCTGGGGGGGGCGTACATTGGCAATCAGCCCCAGCATTTT
TRBV20-1	TRBD2	TRBJ2-1	many	CSARGFGLAASYNEQFF	TGCAGTGCTAGAGGTTTTGGCCTAGCGGCCTCCTACAATGAGCAGTTCTTC
TRBV5-1	.	TRBJ2-7	many	CASSLGGGSGFEQYF	TGCGCCAGCAGCTTGGGAGGCGGGTCGGGCTTCGAGCAGTACTTC
TRBV20-1	.	TRBJ2-7	.	CSARDPVTGSSYEQYF	TGCAGTGCTAGAGACCCCGTGACGGGGAGCTCCTACGAGCAGTACTTC
TRBV7-2	.	TRBJ1-6	many	CASSSSGPGNSPLHF	TGTGCCAGCAGCTCATCGGGACCTGGTAATTCACCCCTCCACTTT
TRBV7-2	.	TRBJ2-7	.	CASRSDFPPYEQYF	TGTGCCAGCAGGTCAGACTTCCCTCCCTACGAGCAGTACTTC
TRBV19	TRBD1	TRBJ1-2	few	CASSILQGEYGYTF	TGTGCCAGTAGTATTCTCCAGGGGGAGTATGGCTACACCTTC
TRBV27	.	TRBJ2-3	few	CASSFHRADTQYF	TGTGCCAGCAGTTTCCACAGGGCAGATACGCAGTATTTT
TRBV5-1	.	TRBJ1-1	many	CASSSDTEAFF	TGCGCCAGCAGCTCGGACACTGAAGCTTTCTTT
TRBV19	.	TRBJ1-1	.	CASTHPRGGLNTEAFF	TGTGCCAGTACGCACCCCCGGGGAGGGTTGAACACTGAAGCTTTCTTT
TRBV19	.	TRBJ2-3	.	CASGPVVGADTQYF	TGTGCCAGTGGGCCGGTGGTTGGGGCAGATACGCAGTATTTT
TRBV6-1	.	TRBJ1-6	many	CASQLGGMASPLHF	TGTGCCAGCCAACTGGGGGGGATGGCTTCACCCCTCCACTTT
TRBV20-1	.	TRBJ2-1	many	CSAHATGPQLQFF	TGCAGTGCCCATGCCACCGGGCCGCAATTGCAGTTCTTC
TRBV5-1	.	TRBJ1-2	few	CASSLDSANFYGYTF	TGCGCCAGCAGCTTGGATTCCGCAAACTTCTATGGCTACACCTTC
TRBV18	.	TRBJ1-1	many	CASSPPEGFGYTEAFF	TGTGCCAGCTCACCACCGGAGGGTTTTGGGTACACTGAAGCTTTCTTT
TRBV7-9	.	TRBJ2-6	.	CASSFLQVLSGANVLTF	TGTGCCAGCAGCTTCCTACAGGTACTCTCTGGGGCCAACGTCCTGACTTTC
TRBV12-3/TRBV12-4	.	TRBJ2-2	.	CASTLIAGPERTGELFF	TGTGCCAGCACTTTGATTGCGGGCCCCGAACGCACCGGGGAGCTGTTTTTT
TRBV2	.	TRBJ1-1	many	CASSAQGLPEAFF	TGTGCCAGCAGTGCTCAGGGGTTGCCAGAAGCTTTCTTT
TRBV10-2	TRBD1	TRBJ2-7	many	CASAKPGQGAEQYF	TGCGCCAGCGCGAAGCCGGGACAGGGGGCCGAGCAGTACTTC
TRBV12-3/TRBV12-4	TRBD1	TRBJ2-1	many	CASSYGTGPYNEQFF	TGTGCCAGCAGTTACGGGACAGGGCCCTACAATGAGCAGTTCTTC
TRBV3-1	.	TRBJ1-3	.	CASSPRRGSGNTIYF	TGTGCCAGCAGCCCTAGGCGCGGCTCTGGAAACACCATATATTTT
TRBV20-1	.	TRBJ1-5	.	CSAETEGTQPQHF	TGCAGTGCGGAGACGGAGGGCACTCAGCCCCAGCATTTT
TRBV3-1	TRBD2	TRBJ2-7	few	CASSLKPGTSGVSYSYEQYF	TGTGCCAGCAGCCTTAAACCCGGGACTAGCGGGGTGAGTTACTCCTACGAGCAGTACTTC
TRBV27	TRBD2	TRBJ2-1	.	CASSYGRLAGGVSYNEQFF	TGTGCCAGCAGTTACGGACGTCTAGCGGGGGGGGTCTCCTACAATGAGCAGTTCTTC